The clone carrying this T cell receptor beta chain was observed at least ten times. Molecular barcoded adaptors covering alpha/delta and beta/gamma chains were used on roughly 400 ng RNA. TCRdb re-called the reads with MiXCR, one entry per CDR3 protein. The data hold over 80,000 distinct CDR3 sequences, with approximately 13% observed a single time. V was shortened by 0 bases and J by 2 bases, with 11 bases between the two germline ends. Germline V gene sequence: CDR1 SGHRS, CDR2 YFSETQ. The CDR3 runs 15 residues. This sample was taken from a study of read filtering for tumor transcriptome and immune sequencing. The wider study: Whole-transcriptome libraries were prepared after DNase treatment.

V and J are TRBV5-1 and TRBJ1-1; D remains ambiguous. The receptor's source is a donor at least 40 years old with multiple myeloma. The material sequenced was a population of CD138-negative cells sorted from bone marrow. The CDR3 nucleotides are TGCGCCAGCAGCTTGGGAAGCCAATTAAACACTGAAGCTTTCTTT. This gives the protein CASSLGSQLNTEAFF.